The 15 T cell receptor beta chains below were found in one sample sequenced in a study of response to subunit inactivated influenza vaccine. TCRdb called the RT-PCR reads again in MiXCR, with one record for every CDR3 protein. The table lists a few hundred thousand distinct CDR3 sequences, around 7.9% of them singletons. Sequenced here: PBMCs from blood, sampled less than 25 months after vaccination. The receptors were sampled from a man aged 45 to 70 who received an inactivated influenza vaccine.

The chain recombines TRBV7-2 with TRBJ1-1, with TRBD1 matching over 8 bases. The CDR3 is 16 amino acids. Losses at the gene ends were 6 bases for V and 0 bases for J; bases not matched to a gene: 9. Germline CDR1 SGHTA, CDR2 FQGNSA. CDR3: CASSSPGTGLNTEAFF. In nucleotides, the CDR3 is TGTGCCAGCAGTTCACCCGGGACAGGTTTGAACACTGAAGCTTTCTTT.

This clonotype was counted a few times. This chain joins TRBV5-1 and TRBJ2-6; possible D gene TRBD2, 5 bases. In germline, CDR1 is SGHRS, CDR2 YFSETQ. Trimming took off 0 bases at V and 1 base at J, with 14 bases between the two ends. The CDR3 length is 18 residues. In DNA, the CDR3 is TGCGCCAGCAGCTTGGATTCGGGGTATCCGTCTGGGGCCAACGTCCTGACTTTC. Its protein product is CASSLDSGYPSGANVLTF.

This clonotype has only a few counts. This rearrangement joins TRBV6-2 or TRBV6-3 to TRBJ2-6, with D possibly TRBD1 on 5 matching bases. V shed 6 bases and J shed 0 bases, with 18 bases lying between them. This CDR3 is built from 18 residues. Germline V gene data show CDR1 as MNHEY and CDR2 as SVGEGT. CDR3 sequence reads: CASRLLLTAYSGANVLTF. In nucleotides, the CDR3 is TGTGCCAGCAGACTACTATTGACAGCCTACTCTGGGGCCAACGTCCTGACTTTC.

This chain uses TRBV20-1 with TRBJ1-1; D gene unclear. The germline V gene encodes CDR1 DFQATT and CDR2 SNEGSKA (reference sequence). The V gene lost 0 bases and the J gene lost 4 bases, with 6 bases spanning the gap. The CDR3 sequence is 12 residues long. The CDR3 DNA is TGCAGTGCTAGAGATCCCGGCACTGAAGCTTTCTTT. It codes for CSARDPGTEAFF.

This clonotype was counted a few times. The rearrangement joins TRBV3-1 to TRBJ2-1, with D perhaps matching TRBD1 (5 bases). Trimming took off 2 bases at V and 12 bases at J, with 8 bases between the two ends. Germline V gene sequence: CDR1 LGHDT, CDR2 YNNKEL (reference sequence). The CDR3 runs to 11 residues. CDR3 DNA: TGTGCCAGCAGCCAACAGGGTGGGCAGTTCTTC. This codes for CASSQQGGQFF.

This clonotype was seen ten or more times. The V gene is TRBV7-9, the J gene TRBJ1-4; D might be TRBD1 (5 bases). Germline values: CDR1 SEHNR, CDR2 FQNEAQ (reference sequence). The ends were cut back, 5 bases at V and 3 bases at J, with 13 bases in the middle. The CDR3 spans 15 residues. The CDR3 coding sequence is TGTGCCAGCAGCGCTACCGGGACGGCTAATGAAAAACTGTTTTTT. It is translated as CASSATGTANEKLFF.

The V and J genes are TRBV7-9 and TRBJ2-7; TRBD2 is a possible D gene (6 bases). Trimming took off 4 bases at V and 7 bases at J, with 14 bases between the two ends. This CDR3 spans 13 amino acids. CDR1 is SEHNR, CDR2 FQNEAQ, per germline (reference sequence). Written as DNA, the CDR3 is TGTGCCAGCAGCTACACTAGCCCCCGGGAGCAGTACTTC. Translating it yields CASSYTSPREQYF.

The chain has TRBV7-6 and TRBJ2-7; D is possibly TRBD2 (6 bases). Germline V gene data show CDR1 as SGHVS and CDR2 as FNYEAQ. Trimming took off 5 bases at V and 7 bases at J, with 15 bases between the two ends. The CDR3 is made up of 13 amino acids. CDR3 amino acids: CASSPGGRDEQYF. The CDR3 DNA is TGTGCCAGCAGCCCCGGCGGGCGGGATGAGCAGTACTTC.

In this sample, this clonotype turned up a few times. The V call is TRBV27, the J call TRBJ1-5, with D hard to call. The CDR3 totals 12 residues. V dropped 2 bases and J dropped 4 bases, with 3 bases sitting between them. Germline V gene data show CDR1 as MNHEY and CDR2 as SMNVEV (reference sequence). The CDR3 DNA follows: TGTGCCAGCAGTTTACAGAATCAGCCCCAGCATTTT. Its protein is CASSLQNQPQHF.

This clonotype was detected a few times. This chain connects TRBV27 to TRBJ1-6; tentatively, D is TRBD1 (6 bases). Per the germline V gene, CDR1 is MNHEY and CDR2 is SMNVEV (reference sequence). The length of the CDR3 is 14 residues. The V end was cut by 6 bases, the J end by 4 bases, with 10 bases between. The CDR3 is CASRLGQYNSPLHF. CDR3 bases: TGTGCCAGCAGACTCGGACAGTATAATTCACCCCTCCACTTT.

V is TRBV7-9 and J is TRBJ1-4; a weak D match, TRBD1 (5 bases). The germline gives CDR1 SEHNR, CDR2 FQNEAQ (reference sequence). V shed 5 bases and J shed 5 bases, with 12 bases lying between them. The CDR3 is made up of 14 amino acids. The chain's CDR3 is CASSPGTVNEKLFF. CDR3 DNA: TGTGCCAGCAGCCCCGGGACGGTAAATGAAAAACTGTTTTTT.

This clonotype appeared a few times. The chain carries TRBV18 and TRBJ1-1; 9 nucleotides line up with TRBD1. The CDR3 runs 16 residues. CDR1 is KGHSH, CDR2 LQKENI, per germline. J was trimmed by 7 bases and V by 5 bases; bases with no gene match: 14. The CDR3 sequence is CASSFLGSDRGIEAFF. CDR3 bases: TGTGCCAGCTCATTCCTCGGATCGGACAGGGGCATTGAAGCTTTCTTT.

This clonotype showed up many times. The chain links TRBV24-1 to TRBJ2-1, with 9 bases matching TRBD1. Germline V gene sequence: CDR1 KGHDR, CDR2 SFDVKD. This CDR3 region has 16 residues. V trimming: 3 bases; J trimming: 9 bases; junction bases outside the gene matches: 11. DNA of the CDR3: TGTGCCACCAGTGATGTCGGACAGGGGTACAAAGCTGAGCAGTTCTTC. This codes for CATSDVGQGYKAEQFF.

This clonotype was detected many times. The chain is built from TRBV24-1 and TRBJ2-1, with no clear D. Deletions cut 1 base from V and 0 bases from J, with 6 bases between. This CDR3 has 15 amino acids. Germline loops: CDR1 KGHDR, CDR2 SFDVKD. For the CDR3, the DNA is TGTGCCACCAGTGATTTTGGTAGCTCCTACAATGAGCAGTTCTTC. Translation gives CATSDFGSSYNEQFF.

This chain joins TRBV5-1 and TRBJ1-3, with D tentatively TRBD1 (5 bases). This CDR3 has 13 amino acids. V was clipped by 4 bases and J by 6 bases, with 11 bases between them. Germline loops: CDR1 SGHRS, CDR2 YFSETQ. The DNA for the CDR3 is TGCGCCAGCAGCCCCGGGGGAGAAAACACCATATATTTT. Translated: CASSPGGENTIYF.